One and the same sample provided the 14 T cell receptor beta chains below, sequenced in a study of Graves' ophthalmopathy and Graves' hyperthyroidism (dated 2018 in TCRdb). Sequencing relied on an Illumina HiSeq 2000. For repertoire sequencing, TCR beta CDR3 regions were amplified from RNA transcripts. The first round was an RT-PCR using HTBI primers with the Qiagen OneStep RT-PCR kit, and this first round was followed by a second-round multiplex PCR, then size selection and purification. TCRdb applied fastp at Q25 and MiXCR to the public reads, then kept only in-frame beta chains. Duplicate CDR3 protein sequences are folded into a single record with the most common DNA and genes. The sample data list 400,000 to 500,000 distinct CDR3 sequences, and around a fifth of these were observed just once. Of the sample, under 3% falls within the top ten clones. The sequenced sample consisted of peripheral blood. All receptors come from a woman between 18 and 29 years old with stable Graves' hyperthyroidism. Donor details come from another sample of the same person, matched by shared clones.

This clonotype was found once. At one end the junction does not follow the germline gene, possibly because of a read error. This chain uses TRBV28 with TRBJ1-2, with unresolved D. Germline-derived CDR1 and CDR2 are MDHEN and SYDVKM. The CDR3 sequence is 13 residues long. In DNA form, the CDR3 reads TGTGCCAGCAGTTTTAGGACTAACTATGGCTATACCTTC. The encoded protein is CASSFRTNYGYTF.

The V and J genes are TRBV11-2 and TRBJ1-1, with D possibly matching TRBD1 (5 bases). This CDR3 contains 14 residues. The germline CDR1 and CDR2 sequences are SGHAT and FQNNGV. Trimming stripped 1 base from V and 3 bases from J, with 9 bases between. CDR3 amino acids: CASSLVTGDTEAFF. CDR3 DNA: TGTGCCAGCAGCTTAGTCACGGGGGACACTGAAGCTTTCTTT.

The rearrangement links TRBV12-3 or TRBV12-4 to TRBJ2-5; 10 bases line up with TRBD2. There are 20 residues in the CDR3. With V trimmed by 0 bases and J by 0 bases, 13 bases remained unmatched. CDR3 nucleotide sequence: TGTGCCAGCAGTTTAGCGGGGACTAGCGCGACCGATTCGAACCAAGAGACCCAGTACTTC. It codes for CASSLAGTSATDSNQETQYF.

This clonotype was found many times. This clone may be a read error of a much larger clone one base away. The chain couples TRBV6-2 or TRBV6-3 to TRBJ1-6; a weak D match, TRBD1 (6 bases). From germline, CDR1 is MNHEY and CDR2 SVGEGT. The CDR3 totals 14 residues. DNA for the CDR3: TGTGCCAGCAGTTGGGGACAACATAATTCACCCTTCCACTTT. This gives the protein CASSWGQHNSPFHF.

This clonotype has at least ten counts. CDR3 bases: TGTGCCAGTAGTATCCCCTCGGGAGCTAACTATGGCTACACCTTC. It is translated as CASSIPSGANYGYTF. This chain uses TRBV19 with TRBJ1-2, with no clear D. V was pared by 3 bases and J by 0 bases, with 11 bases between. This CDR3 region has 15 residues. CDR1 is LNHDA, CDR2 SQIVND, per germline (reference sequence).

This sequence joins TRBV19 and TRBJ1-5; 10 positions match TRBD1. J lost 5 bases, V lost 9 bases, and 10 bases had no gene match. Germline values: CDR1 LNHDA, CDR2 SQIVND (reference sequence). This CDR3 has 15 residues. In DNA, the CDR3 is TGTGCCAGCAGAACCGGGACAGGGGTGTATCAGCCCCAGCATTTT. Translation gives CASRTGTGVYQPQHF.

In this sample, this clonotype turned up many times. This sequence joins TRBV6-2 or TRBV6-3 and TRBJ2-7, with 10 positions matching TRBD2. V dropped 6 bases and J dropped 4; count of bases not matched to a gene: 6. Germline values: CDR1 MNHEY, CDR2 SVGEGT. The CDR3 is made up of 14 amino acids. CDR3 coding DNA: TGTGCCAGCAGAAGGCTAGCGGGAGAGTACGAGCAGTACTTC. Translation: CASRRLAGEYEQYF.

This clonotype was seen a few times. The chain combines TRBV15 with TRBJ1-5, with TRBD1 identical over 7 bases. J lost 1 base, V lost 4 bases, and 10 bases had no gene match. Germline V gene data show CDR1 as LNHNV and CDR2 as YYDKDF (reference sequence). The length of the CDR3 is 17 residues. The CDR3, as DNA: TGTGCCACCAGCACCGGGGGGACAGACCTCAGCAATCAGCCCCAGCATTTT. It translates to CATSTGGTDLSNQPQHF. Filled out from reference TRBV15 and TRBJ1-5, the complete variable domain reads DAMVIQNPRYQVTQFGKPVTLSCSQTLNHNVMYWYQQKSSQAPKLLFHYYDKDFNNEADTPDNFQSRRPNTSFCFLDIRSPGLGDTAMYLCATSTGGTDLSNQPQHFGDGTRLSIL.

The chain employs TRBV4-1 and TRBJ1-5, with unresolved D. V shed 0 bases and J shed 2 bases, with 14 bases lying between them. The CDR3 extends over 17 amino acids. Germline V gene sequence: CDR1 MGHRA, CDR2 YSYEKL. CDR3 sequence: CASSQDLVLLGNQPQHF. In DNA, the CDR3 is TGCGCCAGCAGCCAAGACTTAGTCTTGTTGGGCAATCAGCCCCAGCATTTT.

The genes are TRBV6-1 and TRBJ2-7; D remains ambiguous. Looked up from germline, CDR1 is MNHNS and CDR2 is SASEGT. Between the trimmed V and J ends, which lost 4 bases and 2 bases, there was a span of 15 bases. The CDR3 spans 15 residues. CDR3 DNA sequence: TGTGCCAGCAGTGTGGGTACCGGGTCGGCCTACGAGCAGTACTTC. It translates to CASSVGTGSAYEQYF.

The rearrangement uses TRBV6-1 and TRBJ2-6, with no clear D. CDR1 is MNHNS and CDR2 is SASEGT in the germline V gene. The CDR3 has 12 residues. The germline V and J ends were trimmed by 9 bases and 2 bases, with 5 bases remaining between them. The CDR3 reads CARTTGANVLTF. The CDR3 bases are TGTGCCAGGACGACTGGGGCCAACGTCCTGACTTTC.

This chain's CDR3 is CAISDGTSRQETQYF. In DNA form, the CDR3 reads TGTGCCATCAGTGACGGGACTAGCAGACAAGAGACCCAGTACTTC. The V call is TRBV10-3, the J call TRBJ2-5, with 9 bases lining up with TRBD2. This CDR3 is built from 15 residues. The germline V gene encodes CDR1 ENHRY and CDR2 SYGVKD. Trimming at V came to 3 bases and at J to 2 bases, leaving 4 bases not matched to a gene.

This clonotype occurred many times. This chain joins TRBV6-1 and TRBJ2-7; no clear D. The V gene's germline CDR1 is MNHNS and CDR2 SASEGT. The V and J ends lost 2 bases and 3 bases respectively, with 11 bases between them. The CDR3 runs to 14 residues. Here the CDR3 reads CASSEYYQSYEQYF. CDR3 coding DNA: TGTGCCAGCAGTGAATATTATCAGAGCTACGAGCAGTACTTC.

This clonotype was observed many times. One end of the junction does not line up with germline, which may come from a read error. CDR3 loop: CASSAFMGTEASF. CDR3 bases: TGTGCCAGCAGCGCCTTCATGGGGACTGAAGCTTCCTTT. The V call is TRBV7-2, the J call TRBJ1-1, with D perhaps TRBD1 (5 bases). The CDR3 totals 13 residues. The germline V gene encodes CDR1 SGHTA and CDR2 FQGNSA.